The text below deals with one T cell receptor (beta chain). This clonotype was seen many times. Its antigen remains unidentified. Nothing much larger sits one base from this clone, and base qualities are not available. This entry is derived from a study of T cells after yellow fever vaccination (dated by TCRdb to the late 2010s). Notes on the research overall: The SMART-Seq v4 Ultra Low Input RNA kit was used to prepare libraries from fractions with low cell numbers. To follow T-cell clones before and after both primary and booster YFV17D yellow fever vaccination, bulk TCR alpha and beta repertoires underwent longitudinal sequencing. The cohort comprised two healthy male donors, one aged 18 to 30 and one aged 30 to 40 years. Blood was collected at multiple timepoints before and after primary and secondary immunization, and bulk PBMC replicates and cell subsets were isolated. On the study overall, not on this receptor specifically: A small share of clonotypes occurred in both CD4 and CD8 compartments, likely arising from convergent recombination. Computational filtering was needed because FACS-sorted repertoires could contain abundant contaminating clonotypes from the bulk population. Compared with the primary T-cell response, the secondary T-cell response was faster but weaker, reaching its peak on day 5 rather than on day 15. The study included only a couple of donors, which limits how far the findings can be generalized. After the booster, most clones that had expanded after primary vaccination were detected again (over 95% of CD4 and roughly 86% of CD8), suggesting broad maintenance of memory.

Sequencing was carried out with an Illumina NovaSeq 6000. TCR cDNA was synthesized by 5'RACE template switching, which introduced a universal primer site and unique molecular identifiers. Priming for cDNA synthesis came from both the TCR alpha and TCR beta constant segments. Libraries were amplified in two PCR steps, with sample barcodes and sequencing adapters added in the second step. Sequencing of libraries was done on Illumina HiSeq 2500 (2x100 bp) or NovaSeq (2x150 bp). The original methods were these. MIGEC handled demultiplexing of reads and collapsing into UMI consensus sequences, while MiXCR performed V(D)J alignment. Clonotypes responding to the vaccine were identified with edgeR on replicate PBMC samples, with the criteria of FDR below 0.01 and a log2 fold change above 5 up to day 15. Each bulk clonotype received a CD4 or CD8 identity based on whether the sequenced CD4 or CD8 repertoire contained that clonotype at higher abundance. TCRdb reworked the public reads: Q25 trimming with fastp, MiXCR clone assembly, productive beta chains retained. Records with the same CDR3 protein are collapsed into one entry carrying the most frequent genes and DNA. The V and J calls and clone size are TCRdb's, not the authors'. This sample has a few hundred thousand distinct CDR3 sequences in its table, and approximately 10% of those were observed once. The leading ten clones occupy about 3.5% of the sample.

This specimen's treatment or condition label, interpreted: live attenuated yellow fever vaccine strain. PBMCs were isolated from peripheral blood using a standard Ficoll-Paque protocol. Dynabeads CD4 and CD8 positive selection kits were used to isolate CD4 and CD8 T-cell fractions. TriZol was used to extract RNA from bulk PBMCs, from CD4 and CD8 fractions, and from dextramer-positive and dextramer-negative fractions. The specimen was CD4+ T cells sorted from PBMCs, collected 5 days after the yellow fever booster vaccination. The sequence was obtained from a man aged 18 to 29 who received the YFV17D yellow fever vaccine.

The bases read TGTGCCAGCAGTAGGGACAGCTGGGCTGAAGCTTTCTTT. It is translated as CASSRDSWAEAFF. The chain employs TRBV6-5 and TRBJ1-1, with 7 junctional bases fitting TRBD1. The CDR3, from cysteine to phenylalanine, totals 13 residues. CDR3 DNA only is kept here, 39 bases in frame from base 1. The germline V and J ends show losses of 5 bases and 6 bases respectively, and no gene match explains 6 bases of the junction. According to the germline V gene, CDR1 reads MNHEY and CDR2 reads SVGAGI.